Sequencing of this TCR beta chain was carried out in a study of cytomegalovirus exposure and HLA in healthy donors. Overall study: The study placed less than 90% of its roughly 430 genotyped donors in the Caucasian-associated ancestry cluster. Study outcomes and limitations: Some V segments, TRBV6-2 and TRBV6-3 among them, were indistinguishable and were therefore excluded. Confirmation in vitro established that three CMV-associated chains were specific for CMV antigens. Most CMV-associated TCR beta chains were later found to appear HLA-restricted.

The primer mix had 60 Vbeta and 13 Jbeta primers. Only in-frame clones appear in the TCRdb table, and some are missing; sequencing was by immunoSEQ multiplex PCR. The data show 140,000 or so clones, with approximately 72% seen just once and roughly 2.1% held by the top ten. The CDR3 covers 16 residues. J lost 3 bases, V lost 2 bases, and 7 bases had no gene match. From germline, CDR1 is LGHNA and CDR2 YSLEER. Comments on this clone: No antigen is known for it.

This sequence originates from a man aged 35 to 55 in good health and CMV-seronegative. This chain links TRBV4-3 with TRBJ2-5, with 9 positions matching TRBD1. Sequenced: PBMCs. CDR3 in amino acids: CASSQQTGTGKETQYF. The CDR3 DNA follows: TGCGCCAGCAGCCAACAAACCGGGACAGGGAAAGAGACCCAGTACTTC.